A selection of T cell receptor beta chains follows, all from one sample in a study of blood T cell repertoires in COVID-19. Only in-frame clones appear in the TCRdb table, and some are missing; sequencing was by immunoSEQ multiplex PCR. The profile shows some 170,000 clones, roughly 77% of them singletons. Sequences were obtained from peripheral blood. Receptor source: a human donor in a cohort sampled during active COVID-19. The CDR3 runs from the conserved cysteine through the conserved F or W. The order of the fields is J gene, D gene, V gene, clone size, CDR3 protein, CDR3 DNA. A D gene is named only where the DNA matches it firmly. Expanded clones are given a class, and other clones once, few, many or no size at all.

>TRBJ1-2|-|TRBV29-1|-
CSVEGTGKGYTF
TGCAGCGTTGAAGGTACGGGGAAAGGCTACACCTTC
>TRBJ1-1|-|TRBV4-3|many
CASSQGQNTEAFF
TGCGCCAGCAGCCAGGGACAGAACACTGAAGCTTTCTTT
>TRBJ2-6|-|TRBV27|-
CASSLSTVLSGANVLTF
TGTGCCAGCAGTTTATCCACAGTGCTATCTGGGGCCAACGTCCTGACTTTC
>TRBJ2-2|-|TRBV9|-
CASSVLEDTGELFF
TGTGCCAGCAGCGTCCTAGAGGACACCGGGGAGCTGTTTTTT
>TRBJ1-2|-|TRBV7-2|-
CASSLVAGNYGYTF
TGTGCCAGCAGCTTAGTTGCAGGAAACTATGGCTACACCTTC
>TRBJ1-1|-|TRBV2|-
CASRLQGKNTEAFF
TGTGCCAGCAGACTACAGGGAAAGAACACTGAAGCTTTCTTT
>TRBJ2-7|TRBD1|TRBV7-9|-
CASSLRDRGFDEQYF
TGTGCCAGCAGCTTAAGGGACAGGGGGTTCGACGAGCAGTACTTC
>TRBJ1-2|-|TRBV9|once
CASGGRQSGYTF
TGTGCCAGCGGAGGCCGTCAGTCGGGCTACACCTTC
>TRBJ1-2|-|TRBV30|-
CAWGDVAGYTF
TGTGCCTGGGGCGACGTAGCTGGCTACACCTTC
>TRBJ2-2|TRBD2|TRBV3-1/TRBV3-2|-
CASNPLSGGKPGELFF
TGTGCCAGCAACCCACTTAGCGGGGGAAAGCCCGGGGAGCTGTTTTTT
>TRBJ2-3|-|TRBV9|-
CASSVASIVDTQYF
TGTGCCAGCAGCGTAGCTAGCATCGTGGATACGCAGTATTTT
>TRBJ1-6|TRBD1|TRBV10-3|-
CAIRWGTGVNSPLHF
TGTGCCATCAGGTGGGGGACAGGGGTAAATTCACCCCTCCACTTT
>TRBJ2-2|TRBD2|TRBV27|once
CASSLLLAGGPGELFF
TGTGCCAGCAGTTTGTTGCTAGCGGGAGGGCCCGGGGAGCTGTTTTTT
>TRBJ1-2|-|TRBV7-9|-
CASGNGRDYGYTF
TGTGCCAGCGGAAATGGCAGGGACTATGGCTACACCTTC
>TRBJ1-5|TRBD1|TRBV10-3|-
CAISGQGANQPQHF
TGTGCCATCAGTGGGCAGGGGGCAAATCAGCCCCAGCATTTT
>TRBJ1-1|-|TRBV27|-
CASGPTEAFF
TGTGCCAGCGGCCCCACTGAAGCTTTCTTT
>TRBJ2-7|TRBD1|TRBV11-2|-
CASSLTKGQGEYEQYF
TGTGCCAGCAGCTTAACTAAGGGACAGGGGGAATACGAGCAGTACTTC
>TRBJ2-5|-|TRBV18|-
CASSPRAGQETQYF
TGTGCCAGCTCACCACGTGCAGGCCAAGAGACCCAGTACTTC
>TRBJ2-2|TRBD1|TRBV7-2|-
CASSSRQGSTGELFF
TGTGCCAGCAGCTCTAGACAGGGAAGCACCGGGGAGCTGTTTTTT
>TRBJ2-7|-|TRBV30|-
CAWRVHDSTEQYF
TGTGCCTGGAGAGTACATGATTCCACCGAGCAGTACTTC
>TRBJ1-6|-|TRBV30|once
CAYHRENYNSPLHF
TGTGCCTACCACCGGGAGAACTATAATTCACCCCTCCACTTT
>TRBJ2-1|TRBD2|TRBV7-2|-
CASSAKRGEYNEQFF
TGTGCCAGCAGCGCAAAGCGGGGGGAGTACAATGAGCAGTTCTTC
>TRBJ2-7|TRBD1|TRBV9|-
CASSGQATTYEQYF
TGTGCCAGCAGTGGACAGGCCACAACCTACGAGCAGTACTTC
>TRBJ1-2|-|TRBV13|-
CASSFTGNYGYTF
TGTGCCAGCAGCTTCACAGGGAACTATGGCTACACCTTC
>TRBJ2-5|-|TRBV27|few
CASSLSRRETQYF
TGTGCCAGCAGTTTATCGAGGCGGGAGACCCAGTACTTC
>TRBJ1-2|TRBD1|TRBV6-5|-
CASSTGTDYGYTF
TGTGCCAGCAGTACCGGGACAGACTATGGCTACACCTTC
>TRBJ2-7|-|TRBV7-9|-
CASSSSSYEQYF
TGTGCCAGCAGTAGCTCGAGCTACGAGCAGTACTTC
>TRBJ2-1|-|TRBV6-5|-
CASSYSRGGLTEQFF
TGTGCCAGCAGTTACTCGAGGGGGGGCCTAACTGAGCAGTTCTTC
>TRBJ2-2|-|TRBV5-1|-
CASSLYTSRVGSTGELFF
TGCGCCAGCAGCTTGTACACTAGCCGGGTAGGGAGCACCGGGGAGCTGTTTTTT
>TRBJ1-1|-|TRBV2|-
CASSGSLNTEAFF
TGTGCCAGCAGTGGTAGCCTGAACACTGAAGCTTTCTTT
>TRBJ2-3|-|TRBV27|-
CASSLSPLDTDTQYF
TGTGCCAGCAGTTTATCCCCCTTAGACACAGATACGCAGTATTTT
>TRBJ2-3|TRBD2|TRBV5-1|-
CASSLGLAGGPQAQDTQYF
TGCGCCAGCAGCTTGGGACTAGCGGGAGGGCCACAGGCGCAGGATACGCAGTATTTT
>TRBJ2-7|TRBD1|TRBV28|-
CASSDRGSDEQYF
TGTGCCAGCAGCGACAGGGGGAGCGACGAGCAGTACTTC
>TRBJ2-1|-|TRBV5-1|-
CASREQGFSYNEQFF
TGCGCCAGCAGGGAGCAGGGGTTCTCCTACAATGAGCAGTTCTTC
>TRBJ2-7|TRBD1|TRBV5-4|-
CASSPTGEIYYEQYF
TGTGCCAGCAGCCCGACAGGGGAAATTTACTACGAGCAGTACTTC
>TRBJ2-6|-|TRBV19|-
CASTPQAGGANVLTF
TGTGCCAGTACCCCACAGGCTGGTGGGGCCAACGTCCTGACTTTC
>TRBJ2-1|-|TRBV7-8|-
CASSLAPVESEQFF
TGTGCCAGCAGCTTAGCGCCCGTAGAGTCTGAGCAGTTCTTC
>TRBJ1-6|-|TRBV3-1/TRBV3-2|many
CASSQVTGSNYSPLHF
TGTGCCAGCAGCCAAGTTACGGGGTCCAATTATTCACCCCTCCACTTT
>TRBJ2-3|TRBD2|TRBV3-1/TRBV3-2|-
CASSQAGGRDTQYF
TGTGCCAGCAGCCAAGCGGGGGGGAGGGATACGCAGTATTTT
>TRBJ1-4|TRBD1|TRBV15|-
CATSREFGRGRLELFF
TGTGCCACCAGCAGAGAGTTTGGCAGGGGGAGGTTGGAACTGTTTTTT
>TRBJ1-6|-|TRBV7-9|many
CASSLARNSPLHF
TGTGCCAGCAGCTTAGCCAGAAATTCACCCCTCCACTTT
>TRBJ2-3|TRBD2|TRBV29-1|-
CTWSPAGVTDTQYF
TGCACTTGGAGCCCAGCGGGAGTCACAGATACGCAGTATTTT
>TRBJ2-1|-|TRBV4-1|few
CASSQVTGTAHEQFF
TGCGCCAGCAGCCAAGTAACAGGGACGGCCCATGAGCAGTTCTTC
>TRBJ2-3|TRBD2|TRBV6-2/TRBV6-3|-
CASSFLAGGDTQYF
TGTGCCAGCAGTTTTCTAGCGGGGGGGGATACGCAGTATTTT
>TRBJ2-1|TRBD1|TRBV19|-
CASSIFPIGGLKEQFF
TGTGCCAGTAGTATTTTCCCGATAGGGGGCCTTAAGGAGCAGTTCTTC
>TRBJ2-7|-|TRBV28|-
CASSSQYEQYF
TGTGCCAGCAGTTCCCAATACGAGCAGTACTTC
>TRBJ2-3|-|TRBV20-1|-
CSAQEGHF
TGCAGTGCTCAGGAGGGGCATTTT
>TRBJ2-7|-|TRBV7-9|few
CASSLGPGSYEQYF
TGTGCCAGCAGCTTAGGACCGGGCTCCTACGAGCAGTACTTC
>TRBJ1-1|-|TRBV7-3|-
CASSSDKNTEAFF
TGTGCCAGCAGCTCGGACAAGAACACTGAAGCTTTCTTT
>TRBJ1-1|TRBD1|TRBV2|-
CASRDYRGTTEAFF
TGTGCCAGCAGGGACTACAGGGGGACTACTGAAGCTTTCTTT
>TRBJ1-2|-|TRBV2|-
CASRAGPGGGYTF
TGTGCCAGCAGGGCGGGACCTGGGGGTGGCTACACCTTC
>TRBJ2-2|-|TRBV9|-
CASSVAGANTGELFF
TGTGCCAGCAGCGTAGCGGGAGCGAACACCGGGGAGCTGTTTTTT
>TRBJ1-2|-|TRBV25-1|-
CASSSGQNYGYTF
TGTGCCAGCAGTTCCGGACAGAACTATGGCTACACCTTC
>TRBJ1-5|-|TRBV11-3|-
CASSLPKGGLGWVNQPQHF
TGTGCCAGCAGCTTACCCAAAGGGGGATTAGGGTGGGTCAATCAGCCCCAGCATTTT
>TRBJ1-5|TRBD1|TRBV28|-
CASSLAGGGNQPQHF
TGTGCCAGCAGTTTAGCAGGGGGCGGCAATCAGCCCCAGCATTTT